A selection of T cell receptor beta chains follows, all from one sample in a study of blood T cells in healthy people across ages. Via MiXCR, TCRdb re-called the 5' RACE reads, giving one row per CDR3 protein. The sample holds 1 million or so distinct CDR3 sequences, 40% to 45% seen once. The source material was blood. These receptors were obtained from a woman between 55 and 75 years old in good health. Both conserved end residues are part of each CDR3. The order of the fields is V gene, D gene, CDR3 protein. The D gene is left open where the match is weak.

>TRBV20-1|NA
CSEERASTDTQYF
>TRBV27|TRBD1
CASSFGQGALYEQYF
>TRBV10-3|NA
CATTRDASNTDTQYF
>TRBV5-5|NA
CASSLGTGNMNTEAFF
>TRBV20-1|TRBD2
CSALGTTKETQYF
>TRBV29-1|NA
CSVVTGTYEQYF
>TRBV5-6|TRBD2
CASSYQSAGDTDTQYF
>TRBV27|NA
CASRTHGNNEQFF
>TRBV6-1|NA
CASSVTLAQESTDTQYF
>TRBV7-9|TRBD2
CASSVRTSGSEDPTDTQYF
>TRBV18|NA
CASSLDQGNEETQYF
>TRBV10-3|NA
CASGDIGTQYF
>TRBV5-1|TRBD2
CASSLGISGSREETQYF
>TRBV27|NA
CASSFRTGLHLEQYF
>TRBV12-3/TRBV12-4|TRBD2
CASSELARTYNEQFF
>TRBV28|TRBD2
CATPRGGKGYNEQFF
>TRBV5-5|NA
CASSLEDSALGNVLTF
>TRBV28|TRBD2
CASRPREVSGRAYEQYF
>TRBV9|TRBD1
CASTPTGDEQFF
>TRBV3-1|NA
CASSQDDLDEQYF
>TRBV29-1|TRBD1
CSVGQGAGSYTF
>TRBV10-3|NA
CAISIDRSSYEQYF